These T cell receptor beta chains were read from a single sample in a study of cytomegalovirus exposure and HLA in healthy donors. Some clones are missing from TCRdb's copy, which holds only in-frame ones; the method was immunoSEQ multiplex PCR. The data show approximately 50,000 clones, roughly 75% seen once. The sample consisted of PBMCs. The receptors shown here come from a young man in good health and CMV-seropositive. The CDR3 runs from the conserved cysteine through the conserved F or W. A D gene is named only where the DNA matches it firmly. Clone size is given for some rows only: seen once, a few or many times, or a class if the clone is expanded.

v_call	d_call	clone_size	j_call	cdr3_aa	cdr3_nt
TRBV11-1	.	.	TRBJ2-1	CASSSRLGSSYNEQFF	TGTGCCAGCAGCTCGAGACTAGGGAGCTCCTACAATGAGCAGTTCTTC
TRBV7-8	.	.	TRBJ2-5	CASSLGSLGETQYF	TGTGCCAGCAGCTTGGGGAGTCTTGGGGAGACCCAGTACTTC
TRBV14	.	.	TRBJ2-6	CASSPPSGIGSGANVLTF	TGTGCCAGCAGCCCCCCGTCGGGGATTGGCTCTGGGGCCAACGTCCTGACTTTC
TRBV5-1	TRBD1	few	TRBJ1-4	CASSPQGASNEKLFF	TGCGCCAGCAGCCCACAGGGGGCCTCTAATGAAAAACTGTTTTTT
TRBV5-6	.	.	TRBJ1-1	CASVRTGRTEAFF	TGTGCCAGCGTCCGGACGGGGAGGACGGAAGCTTTCTTT
TRBV9	.	.	TRBJ2-3	CASSVYNGVSTDTQYF	TGTGCCAGCAGCGTATATAACGGGGTTAGCACAGATACGCAGTATTTT
TRBV5-1	.	once	TRBJ2-7	CASSLEGITYEQYF	TGCGCCAGCAGCTTAGAGGGAATTACCTACGAGCAGTACTTC
TRBV7-9	.	.	TRBJ1-1	CSSSPQGTEAFF	TGTTCCAGCAGCCCACAGGGCACTGAAGCTTTCTTT
TRBV11-3	.	.	TRBJ2-3	CASSLGSRGTDTQYF	TGTGCCAGCAGCTTAGGATCACGGGGCACAGATACGCAGTATTTT
TRBV4-2	.	.	TRBJ2-5	CASSDTGQPGETQYF	TGTGCCAGCAGCGATACTGGACAGCCCGGGGAGACCCAGTACTTC
TRBV10-1	.	.	TRBJ2-1	CASSGSQGEQFF	TGCGCCAGCAGTGGATCTCAGGGAGAGCAGTTCTTC
TRBV5-1	.	many	TRBJ2-1	CASWKGDSYNEQFF	TGCGCCAGTTGGAAGGGGGACTCCTACAATGAGCAGTTCTTC
TRBV7-3	TRBD1	.	TRBJ2-7	CASSLTGTDNGEQYF	TGTGCCAGCAGCCTGACCGGGACAGACAATGGGGAGCAGTACTTC
TRBV19	.	.	TRBJ2-2	CASIPTGFTGELFF	TGTGCCAGTATTCCCACAGGGTTCACCGGGGAGCTGTTTTTT
TRBV7-2	.	few	TRBJ1-1	CASSRRVGTEAFF	TGTGCCAGCAGCCGCAGGGTTGGCACTGAAGCTTTCTTT
TRBV27	TRBD1	.	TRBJ1-2	CASSPWTGGKRYGYTF	TGTGCCAGCAGTCCATGGACAGGGGGTAAAAGGTATGGCTACACCTTC
TRBV30	.	.	TRBJ1-4	CAWGRAEKLFF	TGTGCCTGGGGCAGGGCTGAAAAACTGTTTTTT
TRBV6-4	.	.	TRBJ1-5	CASRQGLGNQPQHF	TGTGCCAGCAGACAGGGTTTGGGCAATCAGCCCCAGCATTTT
TRBV4-1	.	.	TRBJ1-6	CASSDERLNSPLHF	TGCGCCAGCAGTGATGAGAGGTTAAATTCACCCCTCCACTTT
TRBV6-1	.	.	TRBJ1-2	CASSEDRDYGYTF	TGTGCCAGCAGTGAAGACAGGGACTATGGCTACACCTTC
TRBV6-5	TRBD1	few	TRBJ1-2	CASSYSGTDNYGYTF	TGTGCCAGCAGTTACTCCGGGACAGACAACTATGGCTACACCTTC
TRBV7-8	.	.	TRBJ2-3	CASSLIRVGQVLTDTQYF	TGTGCCAGCAGCTTAATAAGGGTGGGGCAGGTACTCACAGATACGCAGTATTTT
TRBV23-1	.	.	TRBJ2-7	CASGTQGGEQYF	TGCGCCAGCGGAACACAGGGTGGCGAGCAGTACTTC
TRBV6-4	TRBD2	many	TRBJ2-1	CASSGTSGGNEQFF	TGTGCCAGCAGTGGGACTAGCGGGGGGAATGAGCAGTTCTTC
TRBV5-1	.	many	TRBJ1-1	CASSSEVNTEAFF	TGCGCCAGCAGCTCAGAGGTGAACACTGAAGCTTTCTTT
TRBV5-3	.	.	TRBJ2-7	CARSTGQILYEQYF	TGTGCCAGAAGCACCGGACAGATTTTGTACGAGCAGTACTTC
TRBV5-1	.	.	TRBJ2-2	CASSSDRIGLLANTGELFF	TGCGCCAGCAGCTCCGACAGGATTGGATTACTCGCGAACACCGGGGAGCTGTTTTTT
TRBV29-1	.	.	TRBJ2-3	CSVEDTIFSADTQYF	TGCAGCGTTGAAGATACTATCTTTTCGGCAGATACGCAGTATTTT